This passage covers 19 T cell receptor beta chains from one sample sequenced in a study of T cells after yellow fever vaccination. TCRdb passed the 5' RACE reads through MiXCR, listing each CDR3 protein once. In the table there are 100,000 to 150,000 distinct CDR3 sequences, about 7.2% of which are singletons. This sample comprised CD4+ T cells sorted from PBMCs, obtained around 45 days after the first yellow fever vaccination. All receptors come from a man in his late teens or twenties who received the YFV17D yellow fever vaccine.

The sample holds many counts of this clonotype. The chain employs TRBV12-3 or TRBV12-4 and TRBJ2-5, with TRBD2 matching over 8 bases. The CDR3 is 15 amino acids. V dropped 2 bases and J dropped 2; count of bases not matched to a gene: 4. DNA for the CDR3: TGTGCCAGCAGTTTATTCCGGGGGGGACAAGAGACCCAGTACTTC. Its translation: CASSLFRGGQETQYF.

This clonotype came up many times. The chain uses TRBV7-9 and TRBJ1-2; 10 bases agree with TRBD1. V shed 5 bases and J 11 bases; nucleotides not matched to a gene: 8. The CDR3 is 13 residues long. Germline assignment: CDR1 SEHNR and CDR2 FQNEAQ (reference sequence). The CDR3 DNA reads TGTGCCAGCAGCAGAGGGACAGGGGAGGCATACACCTTC. Protein sequence: CASSRGTGEAYTF.

V and J are TRBV20-1 and TRBJ1-5; D remains unclear. CDR3 length: 14 residues. Between the trimmed V and J ends, which lost 1 base and 5 bases, there was a span of 12 bases. The germline V gene has CDR1 DFQATT and CDR2 SNEGSKA (reference sequence). CDR3 amino acids: CSARGMVGDQPQHF. In DNA, the CDR3 is TGCAGTGCTAGAGGGATGGTTGGTGATCAGCCCCAGCATTTT.

This clonotype was counted ten times or more. The CDR3 sequence: CASSQERETRYGYTF. In DNA form, the CDR3 reads TGTGCCAGCAGCCAAGAGAGGGAGACACGCTATGGCTACACCTTC. V and J are TRBV4-2 and TRBJ1-2; D call uncertain. Trimming left V 0 bases short and J 4 bases short, with 12 bases between. CDR3 length: 15 amino acids. Germline V CDR1 and CDR2: LGHNA, YNFKEQ.

This clonotype showed up many times. This chain uses TRBV28 with TRBJ2-3; 7 bases map to TRBD2. Germline CDR1 and CDR2: MDHEN and SYDVKM. The CDR3 length is 16 residues. V dropped 8 bases and J dropped 2; count of bases not matched to a gene: 13. CDR3 in amino acids: CASPPVGTTDTDTQYF. The CDR3 coding sequence is TGTGCCAGCCCTCCGGTGGGGACTACTGACACAGATACGCAGTATTTT. The full variable domain, with the rest looked up from reference TRBV28 and TRBJ2-3, is DVKVTQSSRYLVKRTGEKVFLECVQDMDHENMFWYRQDPGLGLRLIYFSYDVKMKEKGDIPEGYSVSREKKERFSLILESASTNQTSMYLCASPPVGTTDTDTQYFGPGTRLTVL.

This clonotype has ten or more counts. This chain connects TRBV5-1 to TRBJ1-2, with TRBD1 identical over 7 bases. CDR1 is SGHRS and CDR2 is YFSETQ in the germline V gene. J lost 3 bases, V lost 4 bases, and 6 bases had no gene match. The CDR3 has 14 residues. In DNA form, the CDR3 reads TGCGCCAGCAGCCAGACAGGGCTAGACTATGGCTACACCTTC. This translates into CASSQTGLDYGYTF.

This clonotype was observed at least ten times. This sequence joins TRBV30 and TRBJ2-5; D is perhaps TRBD2 (5 bases). CDR1 GTSNPN and CDR2 SVGIG come from the germline V gene (reference sequence). This CDR3 is 13 amino acids long. Trimming shortened V by 3 bases and J by 1 base, and 9 bases separated the two germline ends. Here the CDR3 reads CAWRAAAQETQYF. The DNA for the CDR3 is TGTGCCTGGAGAGCGGCAGCCCAAGAGACCCAGTACTTC.

This clonotype showed up many times. This chain joins TRBV5-1 and TRBJ1-2; tentative D call: TRBD1 (6 bases). Germline lookup yields CDR1 SGHRS and CDR2 YFSETQ. This CDR3 has 15 amino acids. V dropped 0 bases and J dropped 4 bases, with 13 bases sitting between them. The DNA for the CDR3 is TGCGCCAGCAGCTTGGGACAGGCCTCCTTCTATGGCTACACCTTC. Translation: CASSLGQASFYGYTF.

This clonotype was counted at least ten times. The V gene is TRBV2, the J gene TRBJ2-1, with TRBD1 matching 7 bases. The germline CDR1 and CDR2 sequences are SNHLY and FYNNEI. There are 16 residues in the CDR3. V lost 4 bases to trimming and J lost 4 bases; unmatched junction nucleotides: 10. In nucleotides, the CDR3 is TGTGCCAGCAGTGTAACCAGGGGGTTGACGTACAATGAGCAGTTCTTC. This codes for CASSVTRGLTYNEQFF.

This clonotype has ten or more counts. The chain recombines TRBV7-9 with TRBJ1-5, with 7 bases matching TRBD1. Germline values: CDR1 SEHNR, CDR2 FQNEAQ (reference sequence). V lost 5 bases, J lost 6 bases, and 7 bases stayed unmatched. This CDR3 spans 14 amino acids. The CDR3 DNA sequence: TGTGCCAGCAGCCTTGGGACAGAGGCTCAGCCCCAGCATTTT. It translates to CASSLGTEAQPQHF.

This clonotype was recorded at least ten times. The rearrangement uses TRBV20-1 and TRBJ2-5; maybe TRBD2 (6 bases). The CDR3 totals 14 residues. CDR1 is DFQATT, CDR2 SNEGSKA, per germline (reference sequence). CDR3 bases: TGCAGCTCGTTACTTACGGAGGGCCGGGAGACCCAGTACTTC. This translates into CSSLLTEGRETQYF.

The J gene is TRBJ2-5, the V gene TRBV6-2 or TRBV6-3, with 7 bases identical to TRBD1. The germline V gene encodes CDR1 MNHEY and CDR2 SVGEGT. The CDR3 spans 21 residues. V shed 6 bases, J shed 1 base, and the junction held 26 bases outside the gene matches. The CDR3 nucleotides are TGTGCCAGCAGACCCCACCCGCTGGACAGGAGAGTACATACCACCCAAGAGACCCAGTACTTC. Translated, it gives CASRPHPLDRRVHTTQETQYF.

This clonotype was counted many times. The J gene is TRBJ1-5, the V gene TRBV20-1; TRBD1 aligns across 7 bases. This CDR3 is built from 14 residues. In germline, CDR1 is DFQATT, CDR2 SNEGSKA (reference sequence). The trim removed 1 base at V and 6 bases at J, leaving 6 bases unmatched. The CDR3 DNA reads TGCAGTGCTAGAGGCGACAGGGAAGCTCAGCCCCAGCATTTT. Amino acid sequence: CSARGDREAQPQHF.

This clonotype was seen a few times. V and J are TRBV6-5 and TRBJ1-2, with unresolved D. Deletions cut 0 bases from V and 7 bases from J, with 18 bases between. The CDR3 extends over 16 amino acids. Per the germline V gene, CDR1 is MNHEY and CDR2 is SVGAGI. The DNA for the CDR3 is TGTGCCAGCAGTTACTCGTCCGGGAGCCCGAACGGTGGCTACACCTTC. It yields the protein CASSYSSGSPNGGYTF.

This clonotype occurred many times. The chain employs TRBV20-1 and TRBJ1-3, with a tentative D call TRBD1 (5 bases). Germline CDR1 is DFQATT and CDR2 is SNEGSKA (reference sequence). The CDR3 is 14 residues long. Trimming took off 3 bases at V and 4 bases at J, with 13 bases between the two ends. Here the CDR3 reads CSASLGGAGNTIYF. CDR3 bases: TGCAGTGCTAGTCTCGGAGGGGCCGGAAACACCATATATTTT.

At least ten counts were recorded for this clonotype. The J gene is TRBJ1-6, the V gene TRBV7-3; D unclear. Germline loops: CDR1 SGHTA, CDR2 FQGTGA. The ends were cut back, 2 bases at V and 8 bases at J, with 7 bases in the middle. The CDR3 extends over 13 amino acids. In DNA form, the CDR3 reads TGTGCCAGCAGCTTATATAAAGATTCACCCCTCCACTTT. It codes for CASSLYKDSPLHF.

This clonotype was counted many times. The CDR3 DNA sequence: TGTGCCAGTAGTCTCTGGACTAGCGGTATAAATGAGCAGTTCTTC. Translation gives CASSLWTSGINEQFF. The V and J genes are TRBV19 and TRBJ2-1, with 10 bases aligning to TRBD2. V shed 5 bases, J shed 7 bases, and the junction held 8 bases outside the gene matches. Germline V gene data show CDR1 as LNHDA and CDR2 as SQIVND (reference sequence). CDR3 size: 15 residues.

This clonotype was seen repeatedly, ten times or more. The rearrangement uses TRBV7-2 and TRBJ2-1; a weak D match, TRBD2 (7 bases). This CDR3 has 17 residues. Germline V CDR1 and CDR2: SGHTA, FQGNSA. V lost 0 bases and J 6 bases, leaving 18 bases between the germline ends. Here the CDR3 reads CASSLAGHAGAGNEQFF. The CDR3 DNA is TGTGCCAGCAGCTTAGCGGGGCACGCGGGGGCAGGCAATGAGCAGTTCTTC.

This clonotype was seen many times. The chain carries TRBV18 and TRBJ1-4, with TRBD1 matching over 7 bases. The CDR3 sequence is 15 residues long. Germline CDR1 and CDR2: KGHSH and LQKENI. J was trimmed by 4 bases and V by 4 bases; bases with no gene match: 6. The CDR3 DNA is TGTGCCAGCTCACTTCGGGGACAGCTTAATGAAAAACTGTTTTTT. Protein sequence: CASSLRGQLNEKLFF.